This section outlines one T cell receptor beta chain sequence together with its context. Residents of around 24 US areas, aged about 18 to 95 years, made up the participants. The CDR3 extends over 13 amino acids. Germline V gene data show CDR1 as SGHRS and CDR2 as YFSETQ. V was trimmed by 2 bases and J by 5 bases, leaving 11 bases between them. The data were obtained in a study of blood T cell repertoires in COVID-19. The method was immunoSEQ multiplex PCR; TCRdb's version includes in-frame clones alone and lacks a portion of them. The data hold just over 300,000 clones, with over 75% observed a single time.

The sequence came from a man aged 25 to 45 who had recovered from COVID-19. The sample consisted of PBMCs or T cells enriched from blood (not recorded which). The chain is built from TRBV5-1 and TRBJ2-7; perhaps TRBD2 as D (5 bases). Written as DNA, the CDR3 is TGCGCCAGCAGCTTCCGTCCCGGGGACGAGCAGTACTTC. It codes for CASSFRPGDEQYF. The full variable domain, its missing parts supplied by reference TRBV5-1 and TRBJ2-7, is KAGVTQTPRYLIKTRGQQVTLSCSPISGHRSVSWYQQTPGQGLQFLFEYFSETQRNKGNFPGRFSGRQFSNSRSEMNVSTLELGDSALYLCASSFRPGDEQYFGPGTRLTVT.